What follows describes a single T cell receptor beta chain. Per the original methods: For nucleated cells, counts were estimated from reference gene primer amplification. This table comes from immunoSEQ multiplex PCR, and its TCRdb copy is limited to in-frame clones, with some not included. V, J and clone size are those of that table, while D and trimming were read from the DNA. The data contain some 80,000 clones, approximately 80% of them seen just once; the ten biggest clones take up around 9%. These data come from a study of blood T cell repertoires in COVID-19. Study overall: Donors in the United States, Italy and Spain gave samples during acute or convalescent COVID-19. In each case, the material was cDNA or gDNA derived from T cells, B-cell-depleted T cells, or PBMCs.

V lost 6 bases and J 1 base, leaving 13 bases between the germline ends. Germline CDR1 reads SGHNT; CDR2 reads YYREEE (reference sequence). There are 14 residues in the CDR3. The V gene is TRBV5-4, the J gene TRBJ1-1; D call uncertain. Sequenced: peripheral blood. This clonotype was sampled from a human donor in a cohort sampled during active COVID-19. The CDR3, as DNA: TGTGCCAGCACCACGTTTGAGGGGAACACTGAAGCTTTCTTT. Its translation: CASTTFEGNTEAFF.